The rows below give T cell receptor beta chains drawn from one sample of a study of T cells in Graves' hyperthyroidism and ophthalmopathy. In TCRdb, the multiplex PCR reads were re-called with MiXCR into one record per CDR3 protein. The data hold over 650,000 distinct CDR3 sequences, with about 45% observed a single time. The sample was peripheral blood or thyroid tissue (not recorded which). These receptors were collected from an adult man with Graves' disease, either hyperthyroidism or ophthalmopathy (not recorded which). Each CDR3 is given with its conserved first and last residue. A D gene is named only where the DNA matches it firmly. Rows give clone size only sometimes, using once, few, many, or a class for an expanded clone.

CDR3nt: TGTGCCAGCAGCTTAGGCCCAGGGTTGAACACTGAAGCTTTCTTT; CDR3aa: CASSLGPGLNTEAFF; abundance: many; j_gene: TRBJ1-1; d_gene: .; v_gene: TRBV5-1
CDR3nt: TGTGCCACCAGCAGTTACTCGGGTGGGGATGGCTACACCTTC; CDR3aa: CATSSYSGGDGYTF; abundance: .; j_gene: TRBJ1-2; d_gene: .; v_gene: TRBV15
CDR3nt: TGCGCCAGCAGTGAGTCGGCAGGGCTGAACACTGAAGCTTTCTTT; CDR3aa: CASSESAGLNTEAFF; abundance: many; j_gene: TRBJ1-1; d_gene: .; v_gene: TRBV10-1
CDR3nt: TGTGCCAGCAGAACCTCAGTCTCACCCCTCCACTTT; CDR3aa: CASRTSVSPLHF; abundance: many; j_gene: TRBJ1-6; d_gene: .; v_gene: TRBV6-5
CDR3nt: TGTGCCTGCAGCTTAACTCCAGGGGGCGGTGTTGGCTACACCTTC; CDR3aa: CACSLTPGGGVGYTF; abundance: .; j_gene: TRBJ1-2; d_gene: TRBD1; v_gene: TRBV7-2
CDR3nt: TGCGCCAGCAGCTTGGACGGCGGGAGGGACTCCTACGAGCAGTACTTC; CDR3aa: CASSLDGGRDSYEQYF; abundance: .; j_gene: TRBJ2-7; d_gene: TRBD2; v_gene: TRBV5-1
CDR3nt: TGTGCCAGCAGTTCTACAGGGACCAACACTGAAGCTTTCTTT; CDR3aa: CASSSTGTNTEAFF; abundance: few; j_gene: TRBJ1-1; d_gene: .; v_gene: TRBV6-6
CDR3nt: TGCAGTGCTATACAGGGGAATCAGCCCCAGCATTTT; CDR3aa: CSAIQGNQPQHF; abundance: .; j_gene: TRBJ1-5; d_gene: TRBD1; v_gene: TRBV20-1
CDR3nt: TGCAGCTTGGACAGGGGTAGCAATCAGCCCCAGCATTTT; CDR3aa: CSLDRGSNQPQHF; abundance: .; j_gene: TRBJ1-5; d_gene: TRBD1; v_gene: TRBV29-1
CDR3nt: TGCAGTGCTAAAACCCCGACAGGGGGCTTGGGAGGCTACACCTTC; CDR3aa: CSAKTPTGGLGGYTF; abundance: .; j_gene: TRBJ1-2; d_gene: TRBD1; v_gene: TRBV20-1
CDR3nt: TGTGCCACCAGTGATACCCGGACAGGGAGGCATGTCACCTTC; CDR3aa: CATSDTRTGRHVTF; abundance: .; j_gene: TRBJ1-2; d_gene: TRBD1; v_gene: TRBV24-1
CDR3nt: TGTGCCAGCAGGCCGACAGGGGACTACACCTTC; CDR3aa: CASRPTGDYTF; abundance: .; j_gene: TRBJ1-2; d_gene: TRBD1; v_gene: TRBV6-1
CDR3nt: TGTGCCAGCAGCCCCCAGGGGGATAATGAAAAACTGTTTTTT; CDR3aa: CASSPQGDNEKLFF; abundance: .; j_gene: TRBJ1-4; d_gene: TRBD1; v_gene: TRBV7-2
CDR3nt: TGTGCCAGCAGATCCGACAGGGGGGACTACGAGCAGTACTTC; CDR3aa: CASRSDRGDYEQYF; abundance: .; j_gene: TRBJ2-7; d_gene: TRBD1; v_gene: TRBV7-6
CDR3nt: TGTGCCAGTAGTAACAGGGGGCGCGGGGAGACCCAGTACTTC; CDR3aa: CASSNRGRGETQYF; abundance: .; j_gene: TRBJ2-5; d_gene: TRBD1; v_gene: TRBV19
CDR3nt: TGTGCCACCAGCAGGGGGTCTAATGAAGCTTTCTTT; CDR3aa: CATSRGSNEAFF; abundance: .; j_gene: TRBJ1-1; d_gene: .; v_gene: TRBV15
CDR3nt: TGTGCCAGCAGGTTACAGGGAGGCGATGGCTACACCTTC; CDR3aa: CASRLQGGDGYTF; abundance: many; j_gene: TRBJ1-2; d_gene: .; v_gene: TRBV7-2
CDR3nt: TGCGCCAGCAGCAATGGGACAGGGGGACAAACCTACGAGCAGTACTTC; CDR3aa: CASSNGTGGQTYEQYF; abundance: .; j_gene: TRBJ2-7; d_gene: TRBD1; v_gene: TRBV5-1
CDR3nt: TGTGCCAGCAGCTCCCCTTGGACTAGCGGGAGGTACTTC; CDR3aa: CASSSPWTSGRYF; abundance: .; j_gene: TRBJ2-5; d_gene: TRBD2; v_gene: TRBV7-9
CDR3nt: TGTGCCAGCAGCTTAGCGCGGAACCCCTATGGCTACACCTTC; CDR3aa: CASSLARNPYGYTF; abundance: .; j_gene: TRBJ1-2; d_gene: .; v_gene: TRBV7-2
CDR3nt: TGCAGTGCTGGAGATCCTACAGGGGGCTCCGAGACCCAGTACTTC; CDR3aa: CSAGDPTGGSETQYF; abundance: .; j_gene: TRBJ2-5; d_gene: TRBD1; v_gene: TRBV20-1
CDR3nt: TGCGCCAGCAGCGCCCGACAGGGGAAGGCCCCGGCTTTCTTT; CDR3aa: CASSARQGKAPAFF; abundance: .; j_gene: TRBJ1-1; d_gene: TRBD1; v_gene: TRBV5-1
CDR3nt: TGTGCCAGTAGTATACCTCCGCCGCCAGATCTTCGAGGCTACACCTTC; CDR3aa: CASSIPPPPDLRGYTF; abundance: .; j_gene: TRBJ1-2; d_gene: .; v_gene: TRBV19
CDR3nt: TGTGCCAGCAGCTCCACATGGGACAGCATCAACACCGGGGAGCTGTTTTTT; CDR3aa: CASSSTWDSINTGELFF; abundance: .; j_gene: TRBJ2-2; d_gene: TRBD1; v_gene: TRBV7-8
CDR3nt: TGCAGTGCTAGTCCGGGGGGGGGCAATCAGCCCCAGCATTTT; CDR3aa: CSASPGGGNQPQHF; abundance: .; j_gene: TRBJ1-5; d_gene: .; v_gene: TRBV20-1
CDR3nt: TGTGCCAGCAGGGCCACCCGGGGGGACAATCAGCCCCAGCATTTT; CDR3aa: CASRATRGDNQPQHF; abundance: many; j_gene: TRBJ1-5; d_gene: .; v_gene: TRBV2
CDR3nt: TGTGCCACCAGCAGCTTACAAAGCAATCAGCCCCAGCATTTT; CDR3aa: CATSSLQSNQPQHF; abundance: many; j_gene: TRBJ1-5; d_gene: .; v_gene: TRBV10-3
CDR3nt: TGTGCCAGCAGTCCCGGGACACTGAGCTCTGGAAACACCATATATTTT; CDR3aa: CASSPGTLSSGNTIYF; abundance: few; j_gene: TRBJ1-3; d_gene: .; v_gene: TRBV6-5
CDR3nt: TGCAGTACCGAGGGACTAGCGGAAGAGACCCAGTACTTC; CDR3aa: CSTEGLAEETQYF; abundance: many; j_gene: TRBJ2-5; d_gene: TRBD2; v_gene: TRBV29-1
CDR3nt: TGCAGCGTGGGGGCCGGGGGGCCGGGCTATGGCTACACCTTC; CDR3aa: CSVGAGGPGYGYTF; abundance: many; j_gene: TRBJ1-2; d_gene: .; v_gene: TRBV29-1
CDR3nt: TGTGCCAGCAGACGACTGGAGACCCAGTACTTC; CDR3aa: CASRRLETQYF; abundance: few; j_gene: TRBJ2-5; d_gene: .; v_gene: TRBV6-6
CDR3nt: TGCGCCAGCAGCTTAGACGGAGGCGCGAGGTCACCCCTCCACTTT; CDR3aa: CASSLDGGARSPLHF; abundance: .; j_gene: TRBJ1-6; d_gene: .; v_gene: TRBV7-2
CDR3nt: TGCAGCGTTGCACAGGGAGAGACCCAGTACTTC; CDR3aa: CSVAQGETQYF; abundance: many; j_gene: TRBJ2-5; d_gene: .; v_gene: TRBV29-1
CDR3nt: TGTGCCAGCAGCCAAGAGGTGTACGAGGAGACCCAGTACTTC; CDR3aa: CASSQEVYEETQYF; abundance: .; j_gene: TRBJ2-5; d_gene: .; v_gene: TRBV13
CDR3nt: TGCAGCGTTGCCATGAGGAACACTGAAGCTTTCTTT; CDR3aa: CSVAMRNTEAFF; abundance: many; j_gene: TRBJ1-1; d_gene: .; v_gene: TRBV29-1
CDR3nt: TGTGCCAGCAGTTACTCGCTATATCAGCCCCAGCATTTT; CDR3aa: CASSYSLYQPQHF; abundance: few; j_gene: TRBJ1-5; d_gene: .; v_gene: TRBV6-6
CDR3nt: TGTGCCAGCAGCGTAGCTGGTGGCGGGGGGAACACCGGGGAGCTGTTTTTT; CDR3aa: CASSVAGGGGNTGELFF; abundance: .; j_gene: TRBJ2-2; d_gene: TRBD2; v_gene: TRBV7-9
CDR3nt: TGTGCCAGCAGCACCGGTGGGGTGGACCAAGAGACCCAGTACTTC; CDR3aa: CASSTGGVDQETQYF; abundance: .; j_gene: TRBJ2-5; d_gene: .; v_gene: TRBV7-9
CDR3nt: TGTGCCACCAGTTACGGGGCAGAGACCCAGTACTTC; CDR3aa: CATSYGAETQYF; abundance: .; j_gene: TRBJ2-5; d_gene: .; v_gene: TRBV24-1
CDR3nt: TGTGCCAGCAGCCGAGGGACAGGGTATGGCTACACCTTC; CDR3aa: CASSRGTGYGYTF; abundance: .; j_gene: TRBJ1-2; d_gene: TRBD1; v_gene: TRBV9
CDR3nt: TGTGCCAGCAGCCTCGGGACTAGCGGACTTCCCTCCTACGAGCAGTACTTC; CDR3aa: CASSLGTSGLPSYEQYF; abundance: .; j_gene: TRBJ2-7; d_gene: TRBD2; v_gene: TRBV19
CDR3nt: TGTGCCAGCAGCCATAAGACAGAACTGAACACTGAAGCTTTCTTT; CDR3aa: CASSHKTELNTEAFF; abundance: .; j_gene: TRBJ1-1; d_gene: .; v_gene: TRBV3-1
CDR3nt: TGTGCCAGCAGCTCGAGATCCCGGGCCACTGAAGCTTTCTTT; CDR3aa: CASSSRSRATEAFF; abundance: .; j_gene: TRBJ1-1; d_gene: .; v_gene: TRBV7-2
CDR3nt: TGCAGCGTTGAAACGACAGGCTTCTATGGCTACACCTTC; CDR3aa: CSVETTGFYGYTF; abundance: many; j_gene: TRBJ1-2; d_gene: .; v_gene: TRBV29-1
CDR3nt: TGTGCCAGCAGCCAAGGTTGGGGGGGCACTGAAGCTTTCTTT; CDR3aa: CASSQGWGGTEAFF; abundance: .; j_gene: TRBJ1-1; d_gene: .; v_gene: TRBV3-1
CDR3nt: TGTGCCAGCAGCTCCCTACCGACAGGGGTATACGAGCAGTACTTC; CDR3aa: CASSSLPTGVYEQYF; abundance: .; j_gene: TRBJ2-7; d_gene: TRBD1; v_gene: TRBV7-8
CDR3nt: TGTGCCTGCAGCTTAGAAGGGCAAATATCCTACGAGCAGTACTTC; CDR3aa: CACSLEGQISYEQYF; abundance: .; j_gene: TRBJ2-7; d_gene: .; v_gene: TRBV7-2
CDR3nt: TGTGCCACCAGTGATCGGGGAGCGCTTACAGATACGCAGTATTTT; CDR3aa: CATSDRGALTDTQYF; abundance: .; j_gene: TRBJ2-3; d_gene: .; v_gene: TRBV24-1
CDR3nt: TGTGCCAGCAGCTGGGCCGGACTAGCAGGGGAGGAGACCCAGTACTTC; CDR3aa: CASSWAGLAGEETQYF; abundance: .; j_gene: TRBJ2-5; d_gene: TRBD2; v_gene: TRBV7-2
CDR3nt: TGTGCCAGCAGTGTTGAAGGGAACTCTGGAAACACCATATCTTTT; CDR3aa: CASSVEGNSGNTISF; abundance: .; j_gene: TRBJ1-3; d_gene: .; v_gene: TRBV6-1